This T cell receptor (beta chain) was identified during a study of blood T cells in healthy people across ages. Findings of the study overall: PBMCs were not sorted, which prevented a conclusive comparison of naive versus antigen-experienced cells.

Notes on this clonotype: No antigen is known for it.

Isolated per sample were at least 6 million PBMCs. Total RNA, at least 6 micrograms per sample, was extracted from PBMCs. Germline lookup yields CDR1 SGHVS and CDR2 FQNEAQ. The CDR3 sequence is 16 residues long. A J-beta primer mix and a sample-barcoded 5' primer were used in a second PCR of roughly 6 to 11 cycles. Every individual sample yielded 2.5 million or more paired-end reads (each containing CDR3). TCRdb reprocessed the 5' RACE reads via MiXCR and lists one record per CDR3 protein. In the table there are about 1.6 million distinct CDR3 sequences, about 31% of which are singletons. This rearrangement joins TRBV7-8 to TRBJ2-5; 7 nucleotides align to TRBD1. The J call may not be correct, given that the DNA end is closer to TRBJ2-7. This receptor was taken from a woman aged 25-40 years in good health. What was sequenced was blood. The CDR3, as DNA: TGTGCCAGCAGCTCCGACAGGGCATTAGGATTTCACGAGCAGTACTTC. It encodes CASSSDRALGFHEQYF.